A selection of T cell receptor beta chains follows, all from one sample in a study of blood T cell repertoires in COVID-19. Here immunoSEQ multiplex PCR was the method, and the copy in TCRdb shows in-frame clones only, minus some. The profile shows about 300,000 clones, around 83% of them singletons. Sequenced material: peripheral blood. The receptors derive from a woman between 45 and 65 years old with acute or convalescent COVID-19. Both conserved end residues are trimmed from each CDR3.

J: TRBJ2-1
V: TRBV21-1
CDR3: ASSRGTGSYNEQF

J: TRBJ1-4
V: TRBV27
CDR3: ATRRRGDEKLF

J: TRBJ2-3
V: TRBV29-1
CDR3: SVGGLFKDTQY

J: TRBJ2-2
V: TRBV5-1
CDR3: ASSLTGQGKAGELF

J: TRBJ2-3
V: TRBV12-3/TRBV12-4
CDR3: ASRLVDTQY

J: TRBJ2-1
V: TRBV11-3
CDR3: ASRDTGGENTEQF

J: TRBJ1-2
V: TRBV30
CDR3: AWEQGAHGYT

J: TRBJ1-2
V: TRBV30
CDR3: AWSVATYGTGYGYT

J: TRBJ2-2
V: TRBV7-3
CDR3: ASSPNPGQGPGELF

J: TRBJ2-7
V: TRBV7-2
CDR3: ASSLGSREQY

J: TRBJ2-5
V: TRBV7-7
CDR3: ASSRDNQETQY

J: TRBJ1-4
V: TRBV5-1
CDR3: ASSLGAGQGNEKLF

J: TRBJ2-1
V: TRBV7-2
CDR3: ASSLIFRGNEQF

J: TRBJ2-4
V: TRBV15
CDR3: ATSTGGAENIQY

J: TRBJ2-2
V: TRBV11-2
CDR3: ASSTITSGRAYTGELF

J: TRBJ2-1
V: TRBV5-1
CDR3: ASSLGTGDGNEQF

J: TRBJ2-2
V: TRBV27
CDR3: ASSPPQQIGELF

J: TRBJ1-2
V: TRBV7-2
CDR3: ASSLGWPGEHGYT

J: TRBJ1-4
V: TRBV2
CDR3: ASIVGLGDEKLF

J: TRBJ2-5
V: TRBV5-6
CDR3: ASTKGSWDSEY

J: TRBJ2-7
V: TRBV5-4
CDR3: ASSLGYRGRYEQY

J: TRBJ2-3
V: TRBV24-1
CDR3: ATSATGETDTQY

J: TRBJ1-1
V: TRBV18
CDR3: ASSPPVSRSTEAF

J: TRBJ1-6
V: TRBV7-2
CDR3: ASSFLGQGNSPLH

J: TRBJ1-6
V: TRBV30
CDR3: AWSTYFPLH

J: TRBJ2-7
V: TRBV19
CDR3: ASTPRDRSNYEQY

J: TRBJ1-5
V: TRBV27
CDR3: ASSFGTRDQPQH

J: TRBJ2-7
V: TRBV27
CDR3: ASSLLGTGHWGEQY

J: TRBJ2-3
V: TRBV5-4
CDR3: ASSQIAGSTDTQY

J: TRBJ1-2
V: TRBV5-6
CDR3: ASSWEDGGYT

J: TRBJ1-5
V: TRBV10-1
CDR3: ASSDGGQPQH

J: TRBJ1-4
V: TRBV19
CDR3: ASTEAWELEKLF

J: TRBJ1-4
V: TRBV20-1
CDR3: SASEASSNEKLF

J: TRBJ1-1
V: TRBV5-1
CDR3: ASSRGNTEAF

J: TRBJ1-1
V: TRBV18
CDR3: ASSPRTDTEAF

J: TRBJ1-1
V: TRBV9
CDR3: ASSVFRPGEAF

J: TRBJ1-4
V: TRBV20-1
CDR3: SASSRTGSEKLF

J: TRBJ2-5
V: TRBV29-1
CDR3: SYETGGETQY

J: TRBJ1-2
V: TRBV6-5
CDR3: ASRLTGYGYT

J: TRBJ1-1
V: TRBV5-5
CDR3: ASSGGPNTEAF

J: TRBJ2-6
V: TRBV9
CDR3: ASSNLRGPGANVLT

J: TRBJ1-6
V: TRBV27
CDR3: ASSLLNSPLH

J: TRBJ2-2
V: TRBV6-2/TRBV6-3
CDR3: ASSYPPGTSYTGELF

J: TRBJ1-4
V: TRBV5-8
CDR3: ASNPTDYEKLF

J: TRBJ1-2
V: TRBV19
CDR3: ASSIGDRGSPKPLYGYT

J: TRBJ2-1
V: TRBV5-1
CDR3: ASSFAPPGDEQF

J: TRBJ2-4
V: TRBV6-2/TRBV6-3
CDR3: ASSYGGVGGVRNIQY

J: TRBJ1-1
V: TRBV12-5
CDR3: ASGAGQGAGTEAF